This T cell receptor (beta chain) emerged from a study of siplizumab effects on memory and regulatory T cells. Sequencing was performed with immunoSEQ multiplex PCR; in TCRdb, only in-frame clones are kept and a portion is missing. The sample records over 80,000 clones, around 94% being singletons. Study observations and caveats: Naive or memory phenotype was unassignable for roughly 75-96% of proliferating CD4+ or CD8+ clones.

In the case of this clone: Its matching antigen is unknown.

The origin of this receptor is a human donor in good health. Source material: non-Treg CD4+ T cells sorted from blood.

The CDR3, as DNA: TGTGCCAGCATAGAATCGCGGTGGGCCACAGATACGCAGTATTTT. Amino acid sequence: CASIESRWATDTQYF. The V and J genes are TRBV2 and TRBJ2-3, with D unresolved. The CDR3 runs 15 residues. Trimming stripped 7 bases from V and 2 bases from J, with 16 bases between. Germline CDR1 is SNHLY and CDR2 is FYNNEI.